Listed here is a single TCR beta chain. Its specificity is not known. This sample was taken from a study of cytomegalovirus exposure and HLA in healthy donors. PCR involved 60 Vbeta and 13 Jbeta primers. Sequencing was performed with immunoSEQ multiplex PCR; in TCRdb, only in-frame clones are kept and a portion is missing. The data contain about 140,000 clones, 76% of them singletons. The CDR3 is 15 residues long. The germline V gene encodes CDR1 SGDLS and CDR2 YYNGEE. V was pared by 0 bases and J by 6 bases, with 13 bases between. General study points: For most TCR sequences rarity was the rule, although some public TCRs occurred in many donors.

The chain uses TRBV9 and TRBJ1-5; D is unclear. The clonotype comes from a man in his forties in good health and CMV-seronegative. The sequencing sample was made of PBMCs. CDR3 loop: CASSVGGSEGQPQHF. In DNA, the CDR3 is TGTGCCAGCAGCGTAGGAGGGTCGGAAGGTCAGCCCCAGCATTTT.